The 20 T cell receptor beta chains below were found in one sample sequenced in a study of blood T cells in healthy people across ages. A second PCR of 7 to 11 cycles used a sample-barcoded 5' primer and a J-beta primer mix. TCRdb re-derived calls from the 5' RACE reads in MiXCR, one entry per CDR3 protein. The table records roughly 790,000 distinct CDR3 sequences, roughly two fifths of them present only once. Input material: blood. These receptors were collected from a woman in her sixties or seventies in good health.

This clonotype appeared a few times. V is TRBV28 and J is TRBJ1-5; no clear D gene. Trimming removed 3 bases at V and 6 bases at J, with 3 bases between. Germline-derived CDR1 and CDR2 are MDHEN and SYDVKM. This CDR3 spans 11 amino acids. The CDR3 bases are TGTGCCAGCAGTTTCTCTCAGCCCCAGCATTTT. Amino acid sequence: CASSFSQPQHF. The entire variable domain, with the rest obtained from reference TRBV28 and TRBJ1-5, is as follows: DVKVTQSSRYLVKRTGEKVFLECVQDMDHENMFWYRQDPGLGLRLIYFSYDVKMKEKGDIPEGYSVSREKKERFSLILESASTNQTSMYLCASSFSQPQHFGDGTRLSIL.

This clonotype showed up just once. This chain connects TRBV5-1 to TRBJ2-5; weak D call: TRBD2 (6 bases). Deletions cut 7 bases from V and 4 bases from J, with 20 bases between. The CDR3 is made up of 15 amino acids. The germline V gene encodes CDR1 SGHRS and CDR2 YFSETQ. The CDR3 region has the DNA TGCGCCAGCCATATAGGCGGGGAGATGCGAGAGACCCAGTACTTC. Translation: CASHIGGEMRETQYF.

The CDR3 spells CAMSRTGGNQPQHF. The CDR3 nucleotides read TGTGCCATGTCTCGGACAGGGGGCAATCAGCCCCAGCATTTT. The rearrangement uses TRBV10-3 and TRBJ1-5; TRBD1 aligns across 9 bases. The germline V gene has CDR1 ENHRY and CDR2 SYGVKD. The CDR3 runs to 14 residues. Trimming cost V 9 bases and J 2 bases; bases outside gene matches: 5.

The rearrangement uses TRBV7-6 and TRBJ1-1, with TRBD1 identical over 7 bases. The J segment lost 4 bases and the V segment lost 6 bases, leaving 11 bases of the junction unmatched. The length of the CDR3 is 15 residues. The V gene's germline CDR1 is SGHVS and CDR2 FNYEAQ. The CDR3 loop reads CASRVGGGEGTEAFF. As DNA, the CDR3 is TGTGCCAGCAGGGTGGGAGGGGGCGAGGGCACTGAAGCTTTCTTT.

This clonotype was observed many times. The gene calls are TRBV13 and TRBJ2-3; no firm D call. The CDR3 spans 11 residues. Germline V gene sequence: CDR1 PRHDT, CDR2 FYEKMQ (reference sequence). Trimming shortened V by 3 bases and J by 9 bases, and 7 bases separated the two germline ends. The CDR3 coding sequence is TGTGCCAGCAGCTTTGAAGGGACGCAGTATTTT. Its protein is CASSFEGTQYF. Filled out from reference TRBV13 and TRBJ2-3, the complete variable domain reads AAGVIQSPRHLIKEKRETATLKCYPIPRHDTVYWYQQGPGQDPQFLISFYEKMQSDKGSIPDRFSAQQFSDYHSELNMSSLELGDSALYFCASSFEGTQYFGPGTRLTVL.

This clonotype was observed a handful of times. This rearrangement joins TRBV7-2 to TRBJ2-7, with 7 bases that match TRBD1. V gave up 5 bases and J gave up 2 bases; unmatched junction bases: 15. The CDR3 consists of 17 residues. Germline lookup yields CDR1 SGHTA and CDR2 FQGNSA. This chain's CDR3 is CASSPIHTGVGTYEQYF. For the CDR3, the DNA is TGTGCCAGCAGCCCCATACACACAGGGGTAGGGACCTACGAGCAGTACTTC.

The genes are TRBV7-3 and TRBJ2-3; TRBD2 aligns across 10 bases. CDR1 and CDR2 from the germline V gene are SGHTA and FQGTGA. The CDR3 is 15 residues long. Losses at the gene ends were 5 bases for V and 5 bases for J; bases not matched to a gene: 7. CDR3 amino acids: CASSAFGTSVDTQYF. The DNA for the CDR3 is TGTGCCAGCAGCGCCTTCGGGACTAGCGTAGATACGCAGTATTTT.

The chain carries TRBV20-1 and TRBJ2-7, with TRBD1 identical over 8 bases. V was pared by 8 bases and J by 7 bases, with 10 bases of the junction left unmatched. CDR3 length equals 12 residues. CDR1 is DFQATT, CDR2 SNEGSKA, per germline (reference sequence). CDR3 region: CSTGGSSKEQYF. CDR3 coding DNA: TGCAGTACAGGGGGGTCCTCTAAAGAGCAGTACTTC.

This chain joins TRBV20-1 and TRBJ2-5; D is possibly TRBD1 (5 bases). The closer fit of TRBJ2-7 to the DNA end suggests the J call may be wrong. The germline CDR1 and CDR2 sequences are DFQATT and SNEGSKA (reference sequence). The length of the CDR3 is 15 residues. CDR3 DNA: TGCAGTGCCAACGAGATTGGGGCAGAAGTCAACGAGCAGTACTTC. This encodes CSANEIGAEVNEQYF.

This chain joins TRBV2 and TRBJ2-1, with 10 bases lining up with TRBD2. V shed 7 bases, J shed 4 bases, and the junction held 7 bases outside the gene matches. Germline assignment: CDR1 SNHLY and CDR2 FYNNEI. The CDR3 consists of 15 residues. CDR3 amino acids: CASIVELAGYNEQFF. DNA for the CDR3: TGTGCCAGCATAGTCGAACTAGCGGGGTACAATGAGCAGTTCTTC.

The V gene is TRBV13, the J gene TRBJ2-3; 11 bases match TRBD2. This CDR3 contains 14 residues. Germline values: CDR1 PRHDT, CDR2 FYEKMQ (reference sequence). The ends lost 5 bases at V and 6 bases at J; junction bases unmatched: 4. As DNA, the CDR3 is TGTGCCAGCAGCGGGACTAGCGGCAGGGATACGCAGTATTTT. It specifies CASSGTSGRDTQYF. The full variable domain, completed using reference TRBV13 and TRBJ2-3, is AAGVIQSPRHLIKEKRETATLKCYPIPRHDTVYWYQQGPGQDPQFLISFYEKMQSDKGSIPDRFSAQQFSDYHSELNMSSLELGDSALYFCASSGTSGRDTQYFGPGTRLTVL.

This clonotype was counted ten times or more. The chain recombines TRBV27 with TRBJ2-7; 10 positions agree with TRBD2. This CDR3 region has 18 residues. Germline V CDR1 and CDR2: MNHEY, SMNVEV (reference sequence). The V gene end was trimmed by 4 bases and the J gene end by 3 bases; junction bases not matched to a gene: 15. The CDR3 DNA is TGTGCCAGCAGTTCAGGTTGGACTAGCGGATCAAGGTACTACGAGCAGTACTTC. Translated: CASSSGWTSGSRYYEQYF.

The rearrangement uses TRBV3-1 and TRBJ2-1, with 8 positions matching TRBD2. Germline CDR1 is LGHDT and CDR2 is YNNKEL (reference sequence). The CDR3 sequence is 19 residues long. The V gene end was trimmed by 0 bases and the J gene end by 5 bases; junction bases not matched to a gene: 15. The CDR3 nucleotides are TGTGCCAGCAGCCAAGAAATTTTTAGCGGGAAGGGCCGAAACAATGAGCAGTTCTTC. The encoded protein is CASSQEIFSGKGRNNEQFF.

The chain has TRBV27 and TRBJ2-1; weak D call: TRBD2 (5 bases). The length of the CDR3 is 14 residues. Trimming stripped 8 bases from V and 3 bases from J, with 14 bases between. Germline V lookup: CDR1 MNHEY, CDR2 SMNVEV (reference sequence). In nucleotides, the CDR3 is TGTGCCAGCTGGGGAGCGCCCCACTACAATGAGCAGTTCTTC. Its protein product is CASWGAPHYNEQFF.

On this clonotype itself: The junction shows a germline mismatch at one end, possibly a read error. The rearrangement joins TRBV5-1 to TRBJ2-3; D ambiguous. CDR3 length: 14 amino acids. CDR1 is SGHRS and CDR2 is YFSETQ in the germline V gene. The CDR3 DNA is TGCGCCAGCAGCCCTCTCTCTGACACAGATACGCCGTATTTT. Protein sequence: CASSPLSDTDTPYF.

The rearrangement links TRBV13 to TRBJ2-2, with 11 nucleotides matching TRBD1. Germline CDR1 and CDR2: PRHDT and FYEKMQ (reference sequence). The CDR3 runs to 18 residues. Trimming took 5 bases from V and 1 from J; bases not matched to a gene: 9. In DNA form, the CDR3 reads TGTGCCAGCAGCGAGGACAGGGGGCGCATCTGGAACACCGGGGAGCTGTTTTTT. As protein: CASSEDRGRIWNTGELFF.

This chain connects TRBV6-6 to TRBJ2-1; D perhaps matches TRBD2 (6 bases). V was trimmed by 7 bases and J by 3 bases, leaving 10 bases between them. The germline V gene encodes CDR1 MNHNY and CDR2 SVGAGI (reference sequence). The CDR3 is made up of 13 amino acids. The CDR3 DNA is TGTGCCAGCACCGGGCGGGGCTACAATGAGCAGTTCTTC. It encodes CASTGRGYNEQFF.

Comments on this clonotype: A much bigger clone sits one base away, suggesting this may be a read error. This chain connects TRBV6-6 to TRBJ2-6; D is ambiguous. CDR1 and CDR2 (germline): MNHNY, SVGAGI (reference sequence). The V and J ends lost 6 bases and 8 bases respectively, with 11 bases between them. CDR3 size: 13 residues. The CDR3 bases are TGTGCCAGCAGCTCTGTGGGGTCCAACGTCCTGACTTTC. Residues: CASSSVGSNVLTF.

DNA of the CDR3: TGTGCCAGCAGCTCCCATCAGGGGCTTAACTATGGCTACACCTTC. Translating it yields CASSSHQGLNYGYTF. The chain couples TRBV7-8 to TRBJ1-2; a possible D gene is TRBD1 (6 bases). CDR1 and CDR2 (germline): SGHVS, FQNEAQ. This CDR3 spans 15 amino acids. The V and J ends lost 4 bases and 1 base respectively, with 13 bases between them.

The chain combines TRBV27 with TRBJ2-5, with a possible D match to TRBD1 (5 bases). The J call is doubtful: the DNA matches TRBJ2-7 better. The CDR3 is 13 residues long. Per the germline V gene, CDR1 is MNHEY and CDR2 is SMNVEV (reference sequence). Here the CDR3 DNA reads TGTGCCAGCAGTTTCTCGGCAGGGTTCGAGCAGTACTTC. Protein: CASSFSAGFEQYF.